This T cell receptor beta chain was observed in a study of metastatic and nonmetastatic thyroid tumors. In the study's own analysis: A classifier of distant metastasis in papillary thyroid cancer was built from CDR3 differences (across clinicopathological groups). TCRdb ran MiXCR on the PCR reads. TCRdb, not the authors, supplied the V and J calls. The sample holds 15,000 to 20,000 clones; around a quarter are singletons and the top ten take over 9.5%. Every patient underwent thyroid surgery untreated. Concerning this clone itself: A much larger clone differs from this one at a single base, so this may be a read error.

CDR1 DFQATT and CDR2 SNEGSKA come from the germline V gene (reference sequence). The CDR3 is 15 residues long. V and J are TRBV20-1 and TRBJ1-1; possible D gene TRBD1, 5 bases. The sample was tumor tissue. This clonotype originated in a female donor with papillary thyroid cancer or a benign thyroid nodule (not recorded which). Some clones in this sample may be carry-over from other donors' samples. Written as DNA, the CDR3 is TGTAGTGCTAGAGAGGGGCTATTGGTGAACACTGAAGCTTTCTTT. Protein: CSAREGLLVNTEAFF.